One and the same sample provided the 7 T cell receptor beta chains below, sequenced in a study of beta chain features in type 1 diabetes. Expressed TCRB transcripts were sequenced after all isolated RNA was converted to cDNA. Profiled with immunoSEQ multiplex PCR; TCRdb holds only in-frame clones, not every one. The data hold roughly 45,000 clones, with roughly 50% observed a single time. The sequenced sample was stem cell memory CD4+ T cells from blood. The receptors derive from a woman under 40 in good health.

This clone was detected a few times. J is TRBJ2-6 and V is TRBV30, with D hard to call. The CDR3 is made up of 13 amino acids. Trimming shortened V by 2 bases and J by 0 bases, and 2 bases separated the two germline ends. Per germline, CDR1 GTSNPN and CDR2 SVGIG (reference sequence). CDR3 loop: CAWSLSGANVLTF. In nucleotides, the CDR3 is TGTGCCTGGAGTCTCTCTGGGGCCAACGTCCTGACTTTC.

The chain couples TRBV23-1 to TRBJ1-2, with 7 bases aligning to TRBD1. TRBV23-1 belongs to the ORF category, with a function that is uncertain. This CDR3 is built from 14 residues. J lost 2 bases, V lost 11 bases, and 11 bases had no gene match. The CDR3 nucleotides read TGCGCCGGGGACAGTCGCTTAATGAACTATGGCTACACCTTC. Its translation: CAGDSRLMNYGYTF.

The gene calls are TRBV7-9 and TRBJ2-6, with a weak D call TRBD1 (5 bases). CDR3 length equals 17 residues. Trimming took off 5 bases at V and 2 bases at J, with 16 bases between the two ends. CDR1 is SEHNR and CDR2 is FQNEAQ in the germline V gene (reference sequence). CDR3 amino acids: CASSPWTLFPGANVLTF. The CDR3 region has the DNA TGTGCCAGCAGCCCTTGGACACTTTTCCCTGGGGCCAACGTCCTGACTTTC.

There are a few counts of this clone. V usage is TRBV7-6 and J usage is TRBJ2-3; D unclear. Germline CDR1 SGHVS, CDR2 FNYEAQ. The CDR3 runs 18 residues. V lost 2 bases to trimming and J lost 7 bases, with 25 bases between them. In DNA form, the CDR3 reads TGTGCCAGCAGCTTAACCCTAACTCTGACGGCCGGCGGTAATACGCAGTATTTT. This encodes CASSLTLTLTAGGNTQYF.

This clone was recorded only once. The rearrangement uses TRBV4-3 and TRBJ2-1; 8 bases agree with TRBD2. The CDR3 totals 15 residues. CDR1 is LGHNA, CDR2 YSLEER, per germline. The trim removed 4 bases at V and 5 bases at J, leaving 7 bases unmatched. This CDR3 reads CASSRAGAGDNEQFF. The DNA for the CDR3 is TGCGCCAGCAGCCGAGCGGGAGCAGGCGACAATGAGCAGTTCTTC.

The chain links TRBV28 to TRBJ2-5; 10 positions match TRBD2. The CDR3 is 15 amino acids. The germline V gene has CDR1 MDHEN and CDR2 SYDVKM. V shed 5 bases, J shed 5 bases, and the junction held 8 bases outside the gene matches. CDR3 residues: CASSPLAGAGETQYF. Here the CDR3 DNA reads TGTGCCAGCAGTCCCCTAGCGGGAGCGGGGGAGACCCAGTACTTC.

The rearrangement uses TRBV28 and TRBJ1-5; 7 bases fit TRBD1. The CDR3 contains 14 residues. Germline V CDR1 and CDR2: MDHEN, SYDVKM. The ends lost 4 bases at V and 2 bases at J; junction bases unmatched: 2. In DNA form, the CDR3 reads TGTGCCAGCAGTTCCGGACAGGGCAATCAGCCCCAGCATTTT. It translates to CASSSGQGNQPQHF.